These T cell receptor beta chains were read from a single sample in a study of cytomegalovirus exposure and HLA in healthy donors. Sequencing was performed with immunoSEQ multiplex PCR; in TCRdb, only in-frame clones are kept and a portion is missing. In the table there are about 170,000 clones, 84% of which are singletons. Sequenced input: PBMCs. These receptors were taken from a boy between 2 and 10 years old in good health and CMV-seronegative. Each CDR3 is given with its conserved first and last residue. Each record gives: V gene, J gene, clone size, D gene, CDR3 DNA, CDR3 protein. D genes are given only for firm matches. Expanded clones are given a class, and other clones once, few, many or no size at all.

V: TRBV19; J: TRBJ2-3; size: few; D: .; DNA: TGTGCCAGTAGTATTTCCATCGGTGGAGCAGATACGCAGTATTTT; CDR3: CASSISIGGADTQYF
V: TRBV7-6; J: TRBJ2-6; size: .; D: .; DNA: TGTGCCAGCAGCCCGCGGGAAGACGGGGCCAACGTCCTGACTTTC; CDR3: CASSPREDGANVLTF
V: TRBV19; J: TRBJ1-2; size: .; D: TRBD1; DNA: TGTGCCAGTAGTATAGGATACAGGGGGGCAGACTATGGCTACACCTTC; CDR3: CASSIGYRGADYGYTF
V: TRBV11-2; J: TRBJ2-7; size: .; D: TRBD1; DNA: TGTGCCAGCAGCCGACAGGGGGCTGGGGAGCAGTACTTC; CDR3: CASSRQGAGEQYF
V: TRBV7-9; J: TRBJ1-4; size: .; D: .; DNA: TGTGCCAGCAGCCAGCCAGGACCCCAAGGAGGAAAACTGTTTTTT; CDR3: CASSQPGPQGGKLFF
V: TRBV5-1; J: TRBJ1-1; size: .; D: .; DNA: TGCGCCAGCAGCCGAACACAGGGTAACACTGAAGCTTTCTTT; CDR3: CASSRTQGNTEAFF
V: TRBV4-1; J: TRBJ2-5; size: .; D: TRBD1; DNA: TGCGCCAGCAGAGACCACCCTCAGCAGGGGGAGCAGTACTTC; CDR3: CASRDHPQQGEQYF
V: TRBV10-3; J: TRBJ2-3; size: .; D: TRBD2; DNA: TGTGCCATCAGTAGCGGGAGTAAGGATACGCAGTATTTT; CDR3: CAISSGSKDTQYF
V: TRBV11-2; J: TRBJ2-7; size: .; D: TRBD2; DNA: TGTGCCAGCAGCCCCAACCTTGGGTTTGGCGGGAGCTCCTACGAGCAGTACTTC; CDR3: CASSPNLGFGGSSYEQYF
V: TRBV2; J: TRBJ1-2; size: few; D: .; DNA: TGTGCCAGCAGTAAAAGCCAGGGATATGGCTACACCTTC; CDR3: CASSKSQGYGYTF
V: TRBV6-1; J: TRBJ1-4; size: .; D: .; DNA: TGTGCCAGCAGTGATGAACCAGGGAGGGGGAGTGAAAAACTGTTTTTT; CDR3: CASSDEPGRGSEKLFF
V: TRBV4-1; J: TRBJ2-5; size: once; D: TRBD1; DNA: TGCGCCAACAGCCTTACGACAGGGAGAGAGACCCAGTACTTC; CDR3: CANSLTTGRETQYF
V: TRBV5-1; J: TRBJ2-7; size: .; D: .; DNA: TGCGCCAGCAGCTCCACTAGCTTGGGGGCCTACGAGCAGTACTTC; CDR3: CASSSTSLGAYEQYF